This TCR beta chain was retrieved from a study of Graves' ophthalmopathy and Graves' hyperthyroidism. This clonotype has a count of ten or more. From RNA, the CDR3 regions of TCR beta chains were amplified and sequenced. Investigators did first-round RT-PCR with HTBI primers, then second-round multiplex PCR. TCRdb reprocessed the multiplex PCR reads with MiXCR, giving one entry per CDR3 protein. The data contain about 700,000 distinct CDR3 sequences, 40% of them seen just once; the ten biggest clones take up around 40%. Per germline, CDR1 SQVTM and CDR2 ANQGSEA. The CDR3 loop spans 12 amino acids. The V and J ends lost 6 bases and 6 bases respectively, with 14 bases between them.

The material sequenced was peripheral blood. This chain connects TRBV29-1 to TRBJ1-2; D call uncertain. This TCR was recovered from an adult man with Graves' ophthalmopathy. The CDR3 here is CSVAVGVDGYTF. The CDR3 DNA is TGCAGCGTCGCTGTGGGAGTTGATGGCTACACCTTC.